The clone carrying this T cell receptor beta chain has only a few counts. The antigen is undetermined. The source of the sample is a study of T cell repertoires in cytomegalovirus infection. Overall study: Both recently identified HLA-C-restricted and well-studied HLA-B-restricted CMV epitopes were used in the study. Study observations and caveats: CMV carriers having the relevant HLA were flagged by cumulative public TCR beta family frequency. Clonotype analysis showed dominance of the ex vivo response by HLA-C-restricted CMV-specific TCR beta clonotypes.

CDR1 is MNHEY and CDR2 is SMNVEV in the germline V gene (reference sequence). The CDR3 totals 16 residues. Between the trimmed V and J ends, which lost 5 bases and 4 bases, there was a span of 20 bases. TCRdb reanalysed the reads using MiXCR and keeps one entry per CDR3 protein. Altogether around 710,000 distinct CDR3 sequences are present, roughly 29% being singletons, with the ten largest covering 10% to 15%. V gene TRBV27 combines with J gene TRBJ1-1, with D hard to call. The source of this sequence is a human donor in good health (CMV status not recorded). Some clones in this sample may be carry-over from other donors' samples. Specimen: cultured CD8+ T cells from PBMCs, collected from culture after CMV antigen stimulation. CDR3 sequence reads: CASSHPRLGLGTEAFF. The CDR3 nucleotides are TGTGCCAGCAGTCACCCACGGTTAGGGCTGGGCACTGAAGCTTTCTTT.